A selection of T cell receptor beta chains follows, all from one sample in a study of cytomegalovirus exposure and HLA in healthy donors. Sequencing was performed with immunoSEQ multiplex PCR; in TCRdb, only in-frame clones are kept and a portion is missing. This table has about 120,000 clones, over 65% appearing once. The material sequenced was PBMCs. The receptors shown here come from a woman aged 50 to 60 in good health and CMV-seropositive. The CDR3 runs from the conserved cysteine through the conserved F or W. The order of the fields is J gene, V gene, D gene, CDR3 DNA, CDR3 protein. The D gene is left open where the match is weak.

J gene: TRBJ2-3; V gene: TRBV14; D gene: TRBD1; CDR3 DNA: TGTGCCAGCAGCCAAGGACAGGGGGCCTCAGATACGCAGTATTTT; CDR3 protein: CASSQGQGASDTQYF
J gene: TRBJ2-7; V gene: TRBV5-4; D gene: .; CDR3 DNA: TGTGCCAGCAGCTTGGGTCAGGGGGGTTCCTACGAGCAGTACTTC; CDR3 protein: CASSLGQGGSYEQYF
J gene: TRBJ2-5; V gene: TRBV9; D gene: TRBD1; CDR3 DNA: TGTGCCAGCAGCCCAGGGGGCGTAGGAGAGACCCAGTACTTC; CDR3 protein: CASSPGGVGETQYF
J gene: TRBJ2-5; V gene: TRBV7-8; D gene: .; CDR3 DNA: TGTGCCAGCAGCTTAATAAGTCAAGGGGCCCAGTACTTC; CDR3 protein: CASSLISQGAQYF
J gene: TRBJ2-3; V gene: TRBV29-1; D gene: TRBD2; CDR3 DNA: TGCAGCGTTGAGACCGACTATACCGAGAACCTCATAGCGGGGGTACCTACAGATACGCAGTATTTT; CDR3 protein: CSVETDYTENLIAGVPTDTQYF
J gene: TRBJ2-1; V gene: TRBV4-3; D gene: .; CDR3 DNA: TGCGCCAGCAGCCAAGAGAATTCAGGGTACAATGAGCAGTTCTTC; CDR3 protein: CASSQENSGYNEQFF
J gene: TRBJ1-2; V gene: TRBV30; D gene: TRBD1; CDR3 DNA: TGTGCCTGGAGACCACAGGGGACCTATGGCTACACCTTC; CDR3 protein: CAWRPQGTYGYTF
J gene: TRBJ2-3; V gene: TRBV20-1; D gene: .; CDR3 DNA: TGCAGTGCACGTCTCGCGATCGGTTCCTATTTT; CDR3 protein: CSARLAIGSYF
J gene: TRBJ2-5; V gene: TRBV7-2; D gene: .; CDR3 DNA: TGTGCCAGCAGCTTATACCCAATCGGGGAGACCCAGTACTTC; CDR3 protein: CASSLYPIGETQYF
J gene: TRBJ1-1; V gene: TRBV6-6; D gene: .; CDR3 DNA: TGTGCCAGCAGTACGACAGGGAACACTGAAGCTTTCTTT; CDR3 protein: CASSTTGNTEAFF
J gene: TRBJ2-2; V gene: TRBV19; D gene: TRBD2; CDR3 DNA: TGTGCCAGTAACGGGAGGGGCACCGGGGAGCTGTTTTTT; CDR3 protein: CASNGRGTGELFF
J gene: TRBJ2-2; V gene: TRBV6-6; D gene: .; CDR3 DNA: TGTGCCAGCAGTTACGAACAAACAAACACCGGGGAGCTGTTTTTT; CDR3 protein: CASSYEQTNTGELFF
J gene: TRBJ2-7; V gene: TRBV29-1; D gene: TRBD1; CDR3 DNA: TGCCGCACCGCCGGGACAGACTCCTACGAGCAGTACTTC; CDR3 protein: CRTAGTDSYEQYF
J gene: TRBJ1-1; V gene: TRBV28; D gene: TRBD1; CDR3 DNA: TGTGCCAGCAGTGCGACAGGGCGGGGAACTGAAGCTTTCTTT; CDR3 protein: CASSATGRGTEAFF
J gene: TRBJ2-7; V gene: TRBV27; D gene: TRBD1; CDR3 DNA: TGTGCCAGCACTGAGCTCGGGACAGGCTTCACCGAGCAGTACTTC; CDR3 protein: CASTELGTGFTEQYF